One and the same sample provided the 13 T cell receptor beta chains below, sequenced in a study of blood T cell repertoires in COVID-19. The repertoire was sequenced with immunoSEQ multiplex PCR; TCRdb's copy has only in-frame clones and lacks some. Of approximately 200,000 clones in the sample, roughly 94% were seen once. The sequenced material came from peripheral blood. These receptor sequences come from a man aged 30-40 years with COVID-19, enrolled during active disease.

The V and J genes are TRBV4-1 and TRBJ2-2, with no clear D. The germline V gene encodes CDR1 MGHRA and CDR2 YSYEKL. CDR3 length equals 15 residues. V lost 1 base, J lost 1 base, and 7 bases lay in between. As DNA, the CDR3 is TGCGCCAGCAGCCAAGCGACGGGGAACACCGGGGAGCTGTTTTTT. Translating it yields CASSQATGNTGELFF.

This chain uses TRBV7-6 with TRBJ2-2; 7 bases map to TRBD2. Germline lookup yields CDR1 SGHVS and CDR2 FNYEAQ. V shed 1 base, J shed 0 bases, and the junction held 5 bases outside the gene matches. This CDR3 has 17 residues. The chain's CDR3 is CASSLVGGSANTGELFF. The CDR3 DNA sequence: TGTGCCAGCAGCTTAGTCGGGGGGTCCGCGAACACCGGGGAGCTGTTTTTT. Together with reference TRBV7-6 and TRBJ2-2, the CDR3 gives the full variable domain: GAGVSQSPRYKVTKRGQDVALRCDPISGHVSLYWYRQALGQGPEFLTYFNYEAQQDKSGLPNDRFSAERPEGSISTLTIQRTEQRDSAMYRCASSLVGGSANTGELFFGEGSRLTVL.

This chain links TRBV2 with TRBJ1-1; D gene unclear. V gave up 1 base and J gave up 4 bases, with 16 bases separating them. Germline lookup yields CDR1 SNHLY and CDR2 FYNNEI. CDR3 length equals 16 residues. The CDR3 loop is CASSEEGSTAGTEAFF. In nucleotides, the CDR3 is TGTGCCAGCAGTGAAGAAGGCTCCACGGCGGGCACTGAAGCTTTCTTT.

As DNA, the CDR3 is TGTGCCAGTAGCAACCTCTTCGGGTATAACTATGGCTACACCTTC. Amino acids: CASSNLFGYNYGYTF. This sequence joins TRBV19 and TRBJ1-2; D not resolved. The CDR3 consists of 15 residues. V lost 6 bases to trimming and J lost 1 base, with 15 bases between them. Germline V gives CDR1 LNHDA, CDR2 SQIVND (reference sequence).

This clone was seen once. The V gene is TRBV27, the J gene TRBJ2-5; TRBD1 agrees at 8 bases. The CDR3 has 17 residues. CDR1 and CDR2 from the germline V gene are MNHEY and SMNVEV (reference sequence). V dropped 5 bases and J dropped 4; count of bases not matched to a gene: 15. This chain's CDR3 is CASSAGQGLGAIETQYF. CDR3 DNA: TGTGCCAGCAGTGCCGGACAGGGTTTGGGGGCAATAGAGACCCAGTACTTC.

The count of this clone is one. The chain is built from TRBV12-3 or TRBV12-4 and TRBJ2-7, with D perhaps TRBD2 (6 bases). The CDR3 covers 12 residues. Trimming left V 4 bases short and J 12 bases short, with 16 bases between. The CDR3 here is CASSSPRGRPYF. DNA for the CDR3: TGTGCCAGCAGTTCACCCCGAGGGAGGCCGTACTTC.

This chain uses TRBV12-3 or TRBV12-4 with TRBJ2-1; D may be TRBD1 (6 bases). V was trimmed by 5 bases and J by 10 bases, leaving 15 bases between them. This CDR3 is 13 amino acids long. In nucleotides, the CDR3 is TGTGCCAGCAGTGACAAGACAGGAAACGAGCAGTTCTTC. It specifies CASSDKTGNEQFF.

The genes are TRBV7-2 and TRBJ2-5, with D tentatively TRBD2 (5 bases). CDR3 length: 15 residues. Germline CDR1 SGHTA, CDR2 FQGNSA. V was shortened by 5 bases and J by 3 bases, with 16 bases between the two germline ends. The DNA of the CDR3 is TGTGCCAGCAGCCAGGCCCTTCGGGGAGAAGAGACCCAGTACTTC. Translated, it gives CASSQALRGEETQYF.

The J gene is TRBJ1-2, the V gene TRBV10-2, with 8 bases that match TRBD1. The CDR3 totals 13 residues. J gave up 3 bases and V 10 bases, and 7 bases lay outside the gene matches. CDR1 is WSHSY, CDR2 SAAADI, per germline. CDR3: CATGTGGDYGYTF. The CDR3 coding sequence is TGCGCCACCGGGACAGGCGGTGACTATGGCTACACCTTC.

This rearrangement joins TRBV4-1 to TRBJ2-3; TRBD2 matches at 10 bases. J was trimmed by 2 bases and V by 1 base; bases with no gene match: 6. This CDR3 region has 17 residues. The germline V gene has CDR1 MGHRA and CDR2 YSYEKL. The CDR3: CASSQGRAGGATDTQYF. DNA of the CDR3: TGCGCCAGCAGCCAAGGCCGAGCGGGGGGGGCCACAGATACGCAGTATTTT.

The genes are TRBV7-9 and TRBJ1-1, with TRBD1 matching 7 bases. This CDR3 has 18 residues. V trimming: 5 bases; J trimming: 0 bases; junction bases outside the gene matches: 15. Germline-derived CDR1 and CDR2 are SEHNR and FQNEAQ (reference sequence). The CDR3 DNA follows: TGTGCCAGCAGCCGCACACCGGGACAGAAAGGGCTGAACACTGAAGCTTTCTTT. Its translation is CASSRTPGQKGLNTEAFF.

This clone was seen only once. The V call is TRBV25-1, the J call TRBJ2-5; 9 bases match TRBD1. The junction had 7 bases not matched to a gene; V was cut back by 4 bases and J by 4 bases. The germline V gene has CDR1 MGHDK and CDR2 SYGVNS. CDR3 length: 15 amino acids. CDR3 DNA: TGTGCCAGCAGTGCCTATACAGGGGGCGCAGAGACCCAGTACTTC. Amino acid sequence: CASSAYTGGAETQYF.

The chain combines TRBV10-2 with TRBJ2-3; 12 bases are a match to TRBD2. This CDR3 contains 20 residues. V shed 6 bases and J 2 bases; nucleotides not matched to a gene: 18. Germline-derived CDR1 and CDR2 are WSHSY and SAAADI. The chain's CDR3 is CASRAGWLAGGRSFTDTQYF. CDR3 nucleotides: TGCGCCAGCAGGGCCGGATGGCTAGCGGGGGGGCGGTCCTTCACAGATACGCAGTATTTT.